Listed below are T cell receptor beta chains from one sample, sequenced in a study of CD4 T cells in relation to SARS-CoV-2 and coronaviruses. Profiling relied on immunoSEQ multiplex PCR, and the TCRdb table lists in-frame clones only, not all of them. Of 35,000 to 40,000 clones detected, under 85% appear once; the ten largest clones hold around 21%. The antigens these receptors bind are not known. The sequencing sample was made of memory CD4+ T cells from PBMCs, cultured in vitro. The receptor source for this set is an adult with COVID-19. The CDR3 runs from the conserved cysteine through the conserved F or W. D genes are given only for firm matches. Size tells how often a clone was seen (once, few, many) or the class of an expanded clone, and some rows leave it out.

. | TRBJ2-3 | . | TRBV5-1 | TGCGCCAGCAGCCCCGGATGGATCACAGATACGCAGTATTTT | CASSPGWITDTQYF
. | TRBJ1-2 | once | TRBV9 | TGTGCCAGCAGCGTAGGAGAGGCCTCCTATGGCTACACCTTC | CASSVGEASYGYTF
TRBD1 | TRBJ2-7 | . | TRBV28 | TGTGCCAGCAGTATTGTGGGACAGGGGGCTTACGAGCAGTACTTC | CASSIVGQGAYEQYF
. | TRBJ1-1 | . | TRBV18 | TGTGCCAGCACTGAGATCATGAACACTGAAGCTTTCTTT | CASTEIMNTEAFF
TRBD1 | TRBJ2-7 | . | TRBV6-2/TRBV6-3 | TGTGCCAGCAGACCTCACCCCGGGACAGGGGACTCCTACGAGCAGTACTTC | CASRPHPGTGDSYEQYF
. | TRBJ1-2 | . | TRBV27 | TGTGCCAGCAGACAATGGGCAGGGAACTATGGCTACACCTTC | CASRQWAGNYGYTF
. | TRBJ2-1 | . | TRBV5-4 | TGTGCCAGCAGCTCAACCGGGAATGAGCAGTTCTTC | CASSSTGNEQFF
. | TRBJ1-2 | . | TRBV10-3 | TGTGCCATCAGAAATACAGGCCCCTATGGCTACACCTTC | CAIRNTGPYGYTF
. | TRBJ1-3 | . | TRBV10-1 | TGCGCCAGCAGTGAGGGATCCTCTGGAAACACCATATATTTT | CASSEGSSGNTIYF
. | TRBJ2-7 | . | TRBV7-3 | TGTGCCAGCAGCATCGGGGCGGGACAAGGCGAGCAGTACTTC | CASSIGAGQGEQYF
. | TRBJ2-7 | . | TRBV4-3 | TGCGCCAGCAGCCAAGGGGTCCAGGGCGTCTCCTACGAGCAGTACTTC | CASSQGVQGVSYEQYF
. | TRBJ1-3 | once | TRBV6-5 | TGTGCCAGCAGTAGGGGTCTCCACTCTGGAAACACCATATATTTT | CASSRGLHSGNTIYF
TRBD1 | TRBJ2-7 | . | TRBV18 | TGTGCCAGCTCAGCCACAGGGGCGTACGAGCAGTACTTC | CASSATGAYEQYF
. | TRBJ2-3 | . | TRBV19 | TGTGCCAGTAGTACTCTCCGGGGGTTCCGCACAGATACGCAGTATTTT | CASSTLRGFRTDTQYF